This TCR beta chain was observed in a study of T cell responses to AZD1222 COVID-19 vaccine. General observations from the study: Sampling captured repertoires only after the peak T cell response. Spike was spanned by vaccine-associated CD4 TCRs, which were dominant at 160-218 and 743-854.

As to this clone: As yet, its antigen is unknown.

The length of the CDR3 is 15 residues. Germline values: CDR1 SGDLS, CDR2 YYNGEE. The J segment lost 0 bases and the V segment lost 4 bases, leaving 6 bases of the junction unmatched. Using immunoSEQ multiplex PCR, the repertoire was profiled, and TCRdb retains in-frame clones only, with some absent. The sample lists around 100,000 clones, about 91% occurring once. The V and J genes are TRBV9 and TRBJ1-2, with 7 bases lining up with TRBD1. The origin of this receptor is an adult who received the AZD1222 COVID-19 vaccine. This specimen consisted of peripheral blood, obtained 28 days after the second AZD1222 dose. CDR3 sequence reads: CASSLGGSANYGYTF. The DNA of the CDR3 is TGTGCCAGCAGCCTAGGGGGCAGTGCTAACTATGGCTACACCTTC. Using reference TRBV9 and TRBJ1-2 for the parts outside the CDR3, the full variable domain is DSGVTQTPKHLITATGQRVTLRCSPRSGDLSVYWYQQSLDQGLQFLIQYYNGEERAKGNILERFSAQQFPDLHSELNLSSLELGDSALYFCASSLGGSANYGYTFGSGTRLTVV.